The source of this T cell receptor beta chain is a study of patients and donors after allogeneic stem cell transplantation. V was trimmed by 1 base and J by 1 base, leaving 8 bases between them. This CDR3 contains 14 residues. The germline V gene has CDR1 DFQATT and CDR2 SNEGSKA (reference sequence). MiXCR, run by TCRdb on the RT-PCR reads, gives a single entry per CDR3 protein. The data show roughly 21,000 distinct CDR3 sequences, 29% seen once. Sequenced input: blood, either unsorted or a sorted T cell fraction (not recorded which). J is TRBJ1-5 and V is TRBV20-1; D is unresolved. The sequence was collected from a human donor who was either an allogeneic HSCT recipient or a stem cell or donor lymphocyte infusion donor (not recorded which). It is not recorded whose cells these are; they may come from a transplant donor. The CDR3 region is CSARVGVSNQPQHF. The CDR3 coding sequence is TGCAGTGCTAGAGTCGGGGTCAGCAATCAGCCCCAGCATTTT.